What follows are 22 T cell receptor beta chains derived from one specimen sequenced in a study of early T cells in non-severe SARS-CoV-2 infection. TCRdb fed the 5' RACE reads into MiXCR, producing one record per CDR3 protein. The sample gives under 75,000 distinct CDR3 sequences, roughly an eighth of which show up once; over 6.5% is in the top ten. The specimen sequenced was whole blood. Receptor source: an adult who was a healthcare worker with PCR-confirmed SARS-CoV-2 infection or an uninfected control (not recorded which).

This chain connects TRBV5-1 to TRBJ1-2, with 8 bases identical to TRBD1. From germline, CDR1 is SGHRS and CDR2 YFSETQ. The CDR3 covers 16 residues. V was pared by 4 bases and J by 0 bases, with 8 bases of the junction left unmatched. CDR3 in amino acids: CASSLITGQANYGYTF. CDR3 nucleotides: TGCGCCAGCAGCCTAATAACGGGACAGGCTAACTATGGCTACACCTTC.

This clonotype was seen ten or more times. The CDR3: CASSTTGGISNQPQHF. CDR3 bases: TGTGCCAGCAGTACTACAGGGGGCATAAGCAATCAGCCCCAGCATTTT. The rearrangement links TRBV12-3 or TRBV12-4 to TRBJ1-5; 9 nucleotides match TRBD1. J gave up 1 base and V 5 bases, and 6 bases lay outside the gene matches. CDR3 length equals 16 residues.

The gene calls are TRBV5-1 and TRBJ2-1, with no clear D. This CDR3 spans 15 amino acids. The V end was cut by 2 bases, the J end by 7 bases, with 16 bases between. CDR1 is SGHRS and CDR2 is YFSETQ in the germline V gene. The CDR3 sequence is CASSFDPLAGNEQFF. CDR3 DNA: TGCGCCAGCAGCTTCGACCCTCTTGCCGGGAATGAGCAGTTCTTC.

As DNA, the CDR3 is TGTGCCAGCAGTCTCCTGGGACTAGCAGGGGAGCAGTACTTC. It is translated as CASSLLGLAGEQYF. The chain combines TRBV27 with TRBJ2-7; 9 positions agree with TRBD2. V shed 5 bases, J shed 7 bases, and the junction held 9 bases outside the gene matches. The CDR3 totals 14 residues. Per the germline V gene, CDR1 is MNHEY and CDR2 is SMNVEV (reference sequence).

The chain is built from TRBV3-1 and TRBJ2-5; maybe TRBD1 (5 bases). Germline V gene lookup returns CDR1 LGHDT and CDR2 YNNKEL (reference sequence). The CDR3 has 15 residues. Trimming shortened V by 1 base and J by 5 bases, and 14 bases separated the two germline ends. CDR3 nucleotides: TGTGCCAGCAGCCAAGCCGCAGGGATGATTGAGACCCAGTACTTC. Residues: CASSQAAGMIETQYF.

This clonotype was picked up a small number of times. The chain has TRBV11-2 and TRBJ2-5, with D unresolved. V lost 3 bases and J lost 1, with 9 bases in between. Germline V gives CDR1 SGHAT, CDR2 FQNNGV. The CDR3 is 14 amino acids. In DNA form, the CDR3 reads TGTGCCAGCAGCTTGCAAAGCCGCCAAGAGACCCAGTACTTC. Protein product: CASSLQSRQETQYF.

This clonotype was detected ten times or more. CDR3 nucleotide sequence: TGTGCCAGCAGCTTGGGCCCAGCGGGAGTATACGAGCAGTACTTC. Residues: CASSLGPAGVYEQYF. The chain carries TRBV5-4 and TRBJ2-7, with 8 bases identical to TRBD2. The CDR3 spans 15 residues. In germline, CDR1 is SGHNT, CDR2 YYREEE (reference sequence). With 0 bases clipped from V and 4 bases from J, the junction kept 6 bases outside the gene matches.

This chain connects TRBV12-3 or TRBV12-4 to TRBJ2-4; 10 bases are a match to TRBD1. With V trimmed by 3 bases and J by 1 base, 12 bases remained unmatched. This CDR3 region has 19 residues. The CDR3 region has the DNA TGTGCCAGCAGTTTTGCGGGACAGGGGTTTGTCGGGGCCAAAAACATTCAGTACTTC. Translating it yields CASSFAGQGFVGAKNIQYF.

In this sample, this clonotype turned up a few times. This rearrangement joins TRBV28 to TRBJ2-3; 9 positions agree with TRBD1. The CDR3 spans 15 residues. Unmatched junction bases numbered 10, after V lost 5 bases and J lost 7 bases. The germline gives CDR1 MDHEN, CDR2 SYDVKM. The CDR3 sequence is CASSPQVQGANTQYF. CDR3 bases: TGTGCCAGCAGTCCCCAAGTACAGGGGGCAAATACGCAGTATTTT.

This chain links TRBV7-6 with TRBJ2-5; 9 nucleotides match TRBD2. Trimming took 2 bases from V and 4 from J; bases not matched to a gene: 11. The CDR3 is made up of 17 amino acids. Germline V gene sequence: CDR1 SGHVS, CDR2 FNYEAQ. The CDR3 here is CASSLRAREGMRETQYF. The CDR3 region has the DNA TGTGCCAGCAGCTTACGGGCGCGGGAGGGGATGAGAGAGACCCAGTACTTC. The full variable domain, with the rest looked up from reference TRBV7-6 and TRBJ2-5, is GAGVSQSPRYKVTKRGQDVALRCDPISGHVSLYWYRQALGQGPEFLTYFNYEAQQDKSGLPNDRFSAERPEGSISTLTIQRTEQRDSAMYRCASSLRAREGMRETQYFGPGTRLLVL.

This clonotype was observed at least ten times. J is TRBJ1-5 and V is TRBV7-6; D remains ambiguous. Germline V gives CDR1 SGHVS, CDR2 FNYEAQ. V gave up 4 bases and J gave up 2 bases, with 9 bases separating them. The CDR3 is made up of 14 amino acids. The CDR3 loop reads CASSSIGGNQPQHF. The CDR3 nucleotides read TGTGCCAGCAGCTCGATAGGCGGCAATCAGCCCCAGCATTTT.

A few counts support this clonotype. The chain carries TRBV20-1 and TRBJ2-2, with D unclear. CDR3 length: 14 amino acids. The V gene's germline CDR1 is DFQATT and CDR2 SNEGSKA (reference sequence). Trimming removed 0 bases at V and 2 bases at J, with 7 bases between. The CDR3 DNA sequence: TGCAGTGCTAGAGATAACTTCAACACCGGGGAGCTGTTTTTT. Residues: CSARDNFNTGELFF.

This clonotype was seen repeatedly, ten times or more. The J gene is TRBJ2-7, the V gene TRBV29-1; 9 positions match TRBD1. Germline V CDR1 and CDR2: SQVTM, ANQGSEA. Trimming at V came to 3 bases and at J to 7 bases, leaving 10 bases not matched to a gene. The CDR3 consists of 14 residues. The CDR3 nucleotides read TGCAGCGTTGACCGGACAGGGGCCGGGGGGGAGCAGTACTTC. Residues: CSVDRTGAGGEQYF.

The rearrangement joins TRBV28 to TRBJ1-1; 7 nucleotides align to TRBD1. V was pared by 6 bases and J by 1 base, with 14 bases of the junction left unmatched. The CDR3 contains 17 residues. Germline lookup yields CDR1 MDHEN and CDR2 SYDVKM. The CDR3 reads CASRLRQGGLQNTEAFF. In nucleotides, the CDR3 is TGTGCCAGCAGGCTGAGACAGGGAGGGTTACAGAACACTGAAGCTTTCTTT.

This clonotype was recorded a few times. As DNA, the CDR3 is TGTGCCATCATGGGTTCCTTCTCTGGGGCCAACGTCCTGACTTTC. Its protein is CAIMGSFSGANVLTF. This chain uses TRBV10-3 with TRBJ2-6, with D hard to call. Per germline, CDR1 ENHRY and CDR2 SYGVKD. CDR3 size: 15 residues. Trimming took off 7 bases at V and 0 bases at J, with 10 bases between the two ends.

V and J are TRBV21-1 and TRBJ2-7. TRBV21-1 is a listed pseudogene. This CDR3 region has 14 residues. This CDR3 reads CATLLGGALYEQYF. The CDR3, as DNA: TGTGCCACCCTACTCGGTGGAGCTCTCTACGAGCAGTACTTC.

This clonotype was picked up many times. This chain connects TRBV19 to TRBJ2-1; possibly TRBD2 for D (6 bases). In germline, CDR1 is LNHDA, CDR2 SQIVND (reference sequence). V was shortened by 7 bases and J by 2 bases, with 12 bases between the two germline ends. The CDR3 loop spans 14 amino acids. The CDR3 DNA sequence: TGTGCCAGTACAGGAGGGAATCCCTACAATGAGCAGTTCTTC. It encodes CASTGGNPYNEQFF.

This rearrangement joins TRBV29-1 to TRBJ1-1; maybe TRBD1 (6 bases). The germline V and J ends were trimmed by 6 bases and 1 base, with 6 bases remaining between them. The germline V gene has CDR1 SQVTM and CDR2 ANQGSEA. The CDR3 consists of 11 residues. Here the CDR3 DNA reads TGCAGCGTGACAGGGAACACTGAAGCTTTCTTT. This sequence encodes CSVTGNTEAFF.

CDR3 residues: CASSFSGRGDYEQYF. The CDR3 DNA is TGTGCCAGCAGCTTTAGCGGGAGAGGCGACTACGAGCAGTACTTC. The V gene is TRBV6-2 or TRBV6-3, the J gene TRBJ2-7; 9 bases match TRBD2. CDR3 size: 15 residues. With 6 bases clipped from V and 3 bases from J, the junction kept 9 bases outside the gene matches. The germline V gene encodes CDR1 MNHEY and CDR2 SVGEGT.

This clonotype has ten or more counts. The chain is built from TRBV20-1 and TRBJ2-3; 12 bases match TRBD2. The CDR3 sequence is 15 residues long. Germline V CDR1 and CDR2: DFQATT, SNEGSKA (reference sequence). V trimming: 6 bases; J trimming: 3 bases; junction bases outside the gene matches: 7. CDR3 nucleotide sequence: TGCAGTGCGGCCGGACTAGCGGGATTGACAGATACGCAGTATTTT. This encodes CSAAGLAGLTDTQYF.

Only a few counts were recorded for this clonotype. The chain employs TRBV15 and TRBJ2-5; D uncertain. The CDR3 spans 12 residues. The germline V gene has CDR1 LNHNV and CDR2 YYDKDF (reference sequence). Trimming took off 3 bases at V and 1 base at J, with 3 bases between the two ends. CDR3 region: CATSRPQETQYF. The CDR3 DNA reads TGTGCCACCAGCAGGCCCCAAGAGACCCAGTACTTC.

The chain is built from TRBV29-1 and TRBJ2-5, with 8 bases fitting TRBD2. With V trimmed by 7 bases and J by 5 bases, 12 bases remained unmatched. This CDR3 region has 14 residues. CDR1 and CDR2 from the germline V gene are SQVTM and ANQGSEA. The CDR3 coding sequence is TGCAGCGCCGTATCCGGGACTAGGGGCGAGACCCAGTACTTC. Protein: CSAVSGTRGETQYF.